This is a list of T cell receptor beta chains from one sample in a study. TCRdb fed the 5' RACE reads into MiXCR, producing one record per CDR3 protein. The data contain 45,000 to 60,000 distinct CDR3 sequences, almost 25% of them seen just once; the ten biggest clones take up about 3%. The sample comprised tumor-infiltrating naive CD4+ T cells sorted from the breast tumor. The receptors originated from a female donor with breast cancer. Each CDR3 is given without its conserved first and last residue. Each record gives: V gene, J gene, CDR3 protein.

TRBV5-1	TRBJ1-4	ASSPTGASNEKLF
TRBV18	TRBJ1-2	ASSPNRDGYT
TRBV6-1	TRBJ2-3	ASSETRARGGGGRESDTQY
TRBV5-4	TRBJ2-1	ASSLDGTSGNNEQF
TRBV4-3	TRBJ2-7	ASSQDSSFPVEQY
TRBV7-2	TRBJ1-1	ASSFSGAEAF
TRBV5-1	TRBJ2-1	ASSLVGTSYNEQF
TRBV25-1	TRBJ1-1	ASSELGLRGAF
TRBV5-1	TRBJ2-3	ASQRTSGRDTQY
TRBV20-1	TRBJ2-4	SARRVRGDIQY
TRBV5-1	TRBJ1-1	ASSLAGRQGAQTEAF
TRBV5-1	TRBJ2-3	ASSSGLAGGPRRRTDTQY
TRBV29-1	TRBJ1-2	SPTLGGNYGYT
TRBV6-5	TRBJ2-1	ASSYTRSRSREQF
TRBV6-5	TRBJ2-6	ASTLGTGASGANVLT
TRBV5-1	TRBJ1-2	ASSFRSFPLRPANYGYT
TRBV5-6	TRBJ2-7	ASSNRDSAFYEQY
TRBV4-3	TRBJ2-2	ASSQIWGTGELF
TRBV4-3	TRBJ2-3	ASSQDAGPTDTQY